The 25 T cell receptor beta chains listed next were all sequenced from one sample in a study of control samples from healthy donors and cancer patients. Measured with immunoSEQ multiplex PCR; TCRdb has only the in-frame clones, and not every one. The data contain 50,000 to 55,000 clones, roughly nine tenths of them singletons. Sequenced sample: PBMCs. These receptors originate from a man aged 35-49 years with colorectal cancer.

The chain employs TRBV18 and TRBJ1-2, with D unclear. This CDR3 contains 15 residues. The V gene's germline CDR1 is KGHSH and CDR2 LQKENI. Trimming pared 4 bases from V and 4 bases from J, leaving 16 bases between. Here the CDR3 reads CASSLRSPLGYGYTF. The CDR3 coding sequence is TGTGCCAGCTCACTCCGGTCACCCTTGGGCTATGGCTACACCTTC.

The rearrangement links TRBV19 to TRBJ2-1, with D possibly being TRBD2 (5 bases). V dropped 3 bases and J dropped 1 base, with 7 bases sitting between them. Germline V CDR1 and CDR2: LNHDA, SQIVND (reference sequence). The CDR3 contains 14 residues. The CDR3 sequence is CASSISDSYNEQFF. The CDR3 nucleotides are TGTGCCAGTAGTATTAGCGATTCCTACAATGAGCAGTTCTTC.

This clone appeared once. The chain links TRBV14 to TRBJ2-6; TRBD1 matches 9 bases. CDR3 size: 18 residues. The germline V gene has CDR1 SGHDN and CDR2 FVKESK. Trimming cost V 4 bases and J 0 bases; bases outside gene matches: 7. The DNA for the CDR3 is TGTGCCAGCAGCCCGCGCGGGACAGGGCTCTCTGGGGCCAACGTCCTGACTTTC. As protein: CASSPRGTGLSGANVLTF.

V and J are TRBV10-3 and TRBJ1-6; D remains unclear. Looked up from germline, CDR1 is ENHRY and CDR2 is SYGVKD. With 7 bases removed from V and 4 bases from J, the gap between germline ends came to 14 bases. The CDR3 has 15 amino acids. The CDR3 sequence is CAIKDRDKYNSPLHF. The CDR3 DNA reads TGTGCCATCAAAGATCGGGATAAATATAATTCACCCCTCCACTTT.

For the CDR3, the DNA is TGTGCCTGGAGTGTCATGCTTTCAGACTCACCCCTCCACTTT. The encoded protein is CAWSVMLSDSPLHF. The chain employs TRBV30 and TRBJ1-6; D not certain. Trimming shortened V by 0 bases and J by 10 bases, and 13 bases separated the two germline ends. Germline lookup yields CDR1 GTSNPN and CDR2 SVGIG (reference sequence). The CDR3 covers 14 residues. Full variable domain (rest looked up from reference TRBV30 and TRBJ1-6): SQTIHQWPATLVQPVGSPLSLECTVEGTSNPNLYWYRQAAGRGLQLLFYSVGIGQISSEVPQNLSASRPQDRQFILSSKKLLLSDSGFYLCAWSVMLSDSPLHFGNGTRLTVT.

This clone was observed a few times. The chain is built from TRBV28 and TRBJ1-2; D unresolved. The CDR3 runs to 14 residues. Germline V gene data show CDR1 as MDHEN and CDR2 as SYDVKM. Between the trimmed V and J ends, which lost 7 bases and 8 bases, there was a span of 20 bases. The CDR3 bases are TGTGCCAGCAAGGGCGGCAGGCTGGACGGAGGCTACACCTTC. Its protein product is CASKGGRLDGGYTF.

The chain joins TRBV3-1 (or the pseudogene TRBV3-2) to TRBJ2-1; no clear D gene. The germline V gene has CDR1 LGHDT and CDR2 YNNKEL (reference sequence). This CDR3 region has 15 residues. V dropped 3 bases and J dropped 3 bases, with 12 bases sitting between them. The CDR3: CASSHRSDYYNEQFF. The CDR3 DNA follows: TGTGCCAGCAGCCATCGAAGCGATTACTACAATGAGCAGTTCTTC.

This sequence joins TRBV27 and TRBJ2-3; perhaps TRBD2 as D (5 bases). This CDR3 region has 15 residues. Trimming left V 8 bases short and J 2 bases short, with 17 bases between. Germline lookup yields CDR1 MNHEY and CDR2 SMNVEV (reference sequence). The CDR3 loop reads CASAIAGLNTDTQYF. The CDR3 DNA reads TGTGCCAGCGCCATTGCGGGCCTCAACACAGATACGCAGTATTTT.

The J gene is TRBJ2-1, the V gene TRBV3-1 (or the pseudogene TRBV3-2), with 10 bases lining up with TRBD2. Germline V CDR1 and CDR2: LGHDT, YNNKEL (reference sequence). V lost 0 bases and J lost 3; bases outside the gene matches: 5. The CDR3 consists of 17 residues. CDR3 nucleotide sequence: TGTGCCAGCAGCCAAGATCTAGCGGGAGCTTTCTACAATGAGCAGTTCTTC. Its protein is CASSQDLAGAFYNEQFF.

This chain links TRBV28 with TRBJ2-7; D is uncertain. The CDR3 covers 11 residues. Per the germline V gene, CDR1 is MDHEN and CDR2 is SYDVKM. V was shortened by 2 bases and J by 3 bases, with 2 bases between the two germline ends. CDR3 residues: CASSLGYEQYF. The CDR3 bases are TGTGCCAGCAGTTTAGGCTACGAGCAGTACTTC.

This chain's CDR3 is CASSLYGGNNEQFF. DNA for the CDR3: TGTGCCAGCAGCTTATACGGGGGGAACAATGAGCAGTTCTTC. This chain connects TRBV11-2 to TRBJ2-1; 7 nucleotides align to TRBD2. With V trimmed by 2 bases and J by 5 bases, 3 bases remained unmatched. Germline CDR1 SGHAT, CDR2 FQNNGV. The CDR3 extends over 14 amino acids.

This chain links TRBV28 with TRBJ2-3; D is ambiguous. V lost 1 base to trimming and J lost 5 bases, with 19 bases between them. The CDR3 totals 17 residues. Looked up from germline, CDR1 is MDHEN and CDR2 is SYDVKM. The CDR3 sequence is CASSLSRASALRDTQYF. The CDR3 DNA sequence: TGTGCCAGCAGTTTATCTCGGGCCTCAGCCCTCAGAGATACGCAGTATTTT.

This clone was observed a single time. V is TRBV5-4 and J is TRBJ1-1; no clear D. Trimming stripped 0 bases from V and 2 bases from J, with 8 bases between. The CDR3 sequence is 14 residues long. Germline assignment: CDR1 SGHNT and CDR2 YYREEE (reference sequence). The CDR3 region is CASSLGGLNTEAFF. In nucleotides, the CDR3 is TGTGCCAGCAGCTTGGGTGGTTTAAACACTGAAGCTTTCTTT.

The gene calls are TRBV7-2 and TRBJ2-1; 9 bases are a match to TRBD2. Looked up from germline, CDR1 is SGHTA and CDR2 is FQGNSA. The CDR3 length is 16 residues. The trim removed 2 bases at V and 9 bases at J, leaving 11 bases unmatched. The CDR3 spells CASSLSPAGGTREQFF. In DNA form, the CDR3 reads TGTGCCAGCAGCTTATCACCAGCGGGAGGAACGCGTGAGCAGTTCTTC.

In DNA, the CDR3 is TGTGCCAGCTCACCACGACAGGATTGGGGCACTGAAGCTTTCTTT. Translating it yields CASSPRQDWGTEAFF. The V call is TRBV18, the J call TRBJ1-1; possible D gene TRBD1, 6 bases. Germline CDR1 and CDR2: KGHSH and LQKENI. V lost 1 base to trimming and J lost 4 bases, with 13 bases between them. This CDR3 contains 15 residues.

CDR3 nucleotides: TGTGCCAGCAGCTTAGGGGGATACTATGGCTACACCTTC. Translating it yields CASSLGGYYGYTF. The V call is TRBV5-4, the J call TRBJ1-2, with D perhaps matching TRBD1 (6 bases). CDR3 length: 13 amino acids. Germline CDR1 is SGHNT and CDR2 is YYREEE (reference sequence). Trimming left V 2 bases short and J 3 bases short, with 8 bases between.

The CDR3 spells CASSYSVSSYNEQFF. The DNA of the CDR3 is TGTGCCAGCAGTTACTCAGTTAGCTCCTACAATGAGCAGTTCTTC. J is TRBJ2-1 and V is TRBV6-5; D not certain. V was cut by 0 bases and J by 0 bases, with 6 bases left in between. The CDR3 covers 15 residues. Germline values: CDR1 MNHEY, CDR2 SVGAGI.

J is TRBJ2-1 and V is TRBV9; TRBD2 agrees at 7 bases. V shed 0 bases and J 2 bases; nucleotides not matched to a gene: 2. The CDR3 has 15 amino acids. Germline CDR1 is SGDLS and CDR2 is YYNGEE. CDR3 amino acids: CASSVDSGTYNEQFF. In DNA, the CDR3 is TGTGCCAGCAGCGTAGACAGCGGGACCTACAATGAGCAGTTCTTC.

This sequence joins TRBV28 and TRBJ2-5; maybe TRBD2 (5 bases). CDR3 length equals 15 residues. Germline values: CDR1 MDHEN, CDR2 SYDVKM. With 8 bases removed from V and 4 bases from J, the gap between germline ends came to 20 bases. The CDR3 protein is CASLPRRRRGETQYF. CDR3 nucleotide sequence: TGTGCCAGCCTACCCCGAAGGAGACGGGGAGAGACCCAGTACTTC.

The genes are TRBV25-1 and TRBJ2-1, with no clear D. The CDR3 length is 13 residues. Trimming removed 2 bases from V and 4 bases from J, with 6 bases in between. CDR1 is MGHDK, CDR2 SYGVNS, per germline. CDR3 sequence (DNA): TGTGCCAGCAGTGAAGGACGATACAATGAGCAGTTCTTC. It yields the protein CASSEGRYNEQFF.

This chain uses TRBV24-1 with TRBJ1-2; 12 positions agree with TRBD1. The germline V gene encodes CDR1 KGHDR and CDR2 SFDVKD. After removal of 5 bases from V and 8 bases from J, the junction contained 14 bases not matched to a gene. The length of the CDR3 is 17 residues. CDR3 loop: CATSAPTGTGGAIGYTF. CDR3 DNA: TGTGCCACCAGTGCCCCTACCGGGACAGGGGGCGCAATCGGCTACACCTTC.

The gene calls are TRBV29-1 and TRBJ2-1, with 9 bases matching TRBD2. The CDR3 is 16 residues long. Germline V gene data show CDR1 as SQVTM and CDR2 as ANQGSEA. Trimming took 1 base from V and 4 from J; bases not matched to a gene: 8. The chain's CDR3 is CSVEGRSGGGYNEQFF. In DNA, the CDR3 is TGCAGCGTTGAAGGCCGTAGCGGGGGCGGTTACAATGAGCAGTTCTTC.

V and J are TRBV5-1 and TRBJ2-2; a possible D gene is TRBD1 (6 bases). The CDR3 sequence is 16 residues long. V was shortened by 3 bases and J by 6 bases, with 18 bases between the two germline ends. Germline V gives CDR1 SGHRS, CDR2 YFSETQ. CDR3 in DNA: TGCGCCAGCAGCTACCGGCAGGGGAATATGGCCGGGGAGCTGTTTTTT. Protein: CASSYRQGNMAGELFF. Using reference TRBV5-1 and TRBJ2-2 for the parts outside the CDR3, the full variable domain is KAGVTQTPRYLIKTRGQQVTLSCSPISGHRSVSWYQQTPGQGLQFLFEYFSETQRNKGNFPGRFSGRQFSNSRSEMNVSTLELGDSALYLCASSYRQGNMAGELFFGEGSRLTVL.

This clone appeared a single time. The V call is TRBV5-1, the J call TRBJ2-5; 15 positions agree with TRBD2. Looked up from germline, CDR1 is SGHRS and CDR2 is YFSETQ. The trim removed 5 bases at V and 2 bases at J, leaving 4 bases unmatched. This CDR3 is 16 amino acids long. The CDR3: CASREGLAGGQETQYF. The CDR3 DNA reads as TGCGCCAGCAGGGAGGGACTAGCGGGAGGTCAAGAGACCCAGTACTTC. Together with reference TRBV5-1 and TRBJ2-5, the CDR3 gives the full variable domain: KAGVTQTPRYLIKTRGQQVTLSCSPISGHRSVSWYQQTPGQGLQFLFEYFSETQRNKGNFPGRFSGRQFSNSRSEMNVSTLELGDSALYLCASREGLAGGQETQYFGPGTRLLVL.

V and J are TRBV4-1 and TRBJ2-1, with 12 bases aligning to TRBD2. CDR1 MGHRA and CDR2 YSYEKL come from the germline V gene. The CDR3 is 15 residues long. V lost 1 base to trimming and J lost 9 bases; unmatched junction nucleotides: 4. CDR3 sequence: CASSQAASGRAEQFF. The CDR3 DNA is TGCGCCAGCAGCCAAGCGGCTAGCGGGAGGGCTGAGCAGTTCTTC.